This TCR beta chain appears in the sequencing data of a study of T cells in Graves' hyperthyroidism and ophthalmopathy (dated by TCRdb to between 2017 and 2020). About the full investigation: Peripheral blood was sampled at the time of initial diagnosis, prior to any treatment. The paper describes TCR Vbeta CDR3 sequencing of 135 peripheral blood samples, made up of roughly 45 ophthalmopathy patients, around 78 hyperthyroidism patients and 17 progressor patients. The study also compared thyroid tissue and blood T-cell repertoires from roughly six Graves' hyperthyroidism patients. To identify TCR V-J signatures that set the groups apart, the researchers used a discovery cohort of approximately 98 patients, made up of 40 to 45 with Graves' ophthalmopathy and about 55 with stable Graves' hyperthyroidism. After sampling, hyperthyroidism patients received methimazole starting at 30 mg daily, and ophthalmopathy patients received high-dose intravenous methylprednisolone. Prospective prediction of ophthalmopathy was tested in an independent validation cohort of some 19 hyperthyroidism patients and 17 patients who later progressed to ophthalmopathy. For training and testing, the roughly 97 patients in the discovery cohort were randomly divided in a 7:3 ratio. The full study reports these points: Most expanded thyroid clonotypes (frequency above 0.001) were also detected in blood, a finding suggesting that blood repertoires may reflect thyroid immune responses. A 13 V-J signature model separated ophthalmopathy from stable hyperthyroidism, with roughly 88% sensitivity and 81.08% specificity in cross-validation and 80%/75% in testing. No statistical method was used to set the sample size in advance, and investigators knew the group allocation. In validation, the model predicted progression to ophthalmopathy with approximately 69% sensitivity and 72% to 85% specificity, a median of 6.5 months before onset.

A patient counted as having stable Graves' hyperthyroidism if no progression to ophthalmopathy occurred over 18 months of follow-up. Hyperthyroidism patients were aged 18 to 65 years and newly diagnosed, with disease duration of less than 2 months. Any patient with an uncontrolled infection, another autoimmune disease, pregnancy or lactation was excluded. Diagnoses relied on clinical symptoms, serum thyroxine and TRAb, thyroid ultrasound and orbital computed tomography. PBMCs were separated from around 9.1 ml of fresh peripheral blood using Ficoll-Paque density gradient centrifugation. Total RNA was extracted using Trizol reagent, and RNA quality was assessed on an Agilent 2100 Bioanalyzer. The TCR beta CDR3 regions were amplified from the RNA transcripts. The TCR CDR3 was subjected to a first round of RT-PCR using the HTBI primer set and the Qiagen OneStep RT-PCR kit. The libraries were constructed in a second round of multiplex PCR and then size-selected and purified. Paired-end sequencing of the libraries was performed with 100 bp reads on an Illumina HiSeq2000. Processing in the source paper ran as follows. SOAPnuke was used to process the raw data, with reads discarded if the reads contained adapters or uncalled bases, had a mean Phred below 15, or lacked an exact constant-primer or identifier match. COPE v1.2.5 was used to merge the high-quality paired reads, and each unique nucleotide sequence was defined as a clonotype. MiTCR v1.1 was used to align clonotypes to the IMGT TRBV, TRBD and TRBJ reference segments. The analysis was restricted to V-J combinations with a frequency above 0.0001, which together covered 99% to 99.2% of the repertoires. A TCS score was defined as the ratio between F50 (clonal expansion) and ExV (chaos), using BLOSUM62-based TCRdist between CDR3 peptides within each V-J. Welch's t-statistics and random forest reduced 500 to 550 V-J features to 13, which were used in a naive Bayes classifier (R e1071). The public reads were reprocessed in TCRdb via fastp at Q25 and MiXCR, keeping in-frame beta chains. CDR3 protein sequences are deduplicated, and each keeps its most common genes and DNA. These V and J calls originate from TCRdb's pipeline instead of the authors' own analysis. The sample contains roughly 380,000 distinct CDR3 sequences, roughly 14% of them found a single time. Jointly, the top ten make up 9.5% to 11% of the sample.

V drops 2 bases and J drops 9 bases, leaving 19 bases in between. CDR1 is given as MDHEN and CDR2 as SYDVKM, both from the germline V gene. The CDR3 goes from the cysteine to the phenylalanine over 16 residues. The read is trimmed to its CDR3 DNA, 48 bases read in frame from base 1. This clonotype has a count of ten or more. There is no known antigen for this receptor. Base quality data are lacking; no much larger clone is found one base away. The sequencing input was blood. This TCR was sampled from a woman aged 55-70 years with Graves' hyperthyroidism. The V gene is TRBV28 and the J gene is TRBJ2-2, with the D assignment possibly TRBD1 or TRBD2, given 6 matching bases for each. The CDR3 is CASSLGSEGGIRELFF. The nucleotides read TGTGCCAGCAGTTTAGGCAGCGAGGGGGGAATAAGGGAGCTGTTTTTT. The CDR3 plus the reference TRBV28 and TRBJ2-2 genes for the other parts give the full variable domain: DVKVTQSSRYLVKRTGEKVFLECVQDMDHENMFWYRQDPGLGLRLIYFSYDVKMKEKGDIPEGYSVSREKKERFSLILESASTNQTSMYLCASSLGSEGGIRELFFGEGSRLTVL.